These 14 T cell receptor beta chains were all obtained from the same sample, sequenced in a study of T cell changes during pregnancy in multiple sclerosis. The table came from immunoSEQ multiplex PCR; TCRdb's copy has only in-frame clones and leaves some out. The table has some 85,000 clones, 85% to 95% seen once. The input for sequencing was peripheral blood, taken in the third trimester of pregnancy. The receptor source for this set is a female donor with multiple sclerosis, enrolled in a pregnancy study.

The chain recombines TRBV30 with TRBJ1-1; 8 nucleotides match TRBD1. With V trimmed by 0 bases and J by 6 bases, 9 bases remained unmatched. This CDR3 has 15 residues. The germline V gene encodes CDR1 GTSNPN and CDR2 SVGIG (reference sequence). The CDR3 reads CAWSVSRQGAAEAFF. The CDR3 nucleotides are TGTGCCTGGAGTGTAAGTAGGCAGGGGGCGGCTGAAGCTTTCTTT.

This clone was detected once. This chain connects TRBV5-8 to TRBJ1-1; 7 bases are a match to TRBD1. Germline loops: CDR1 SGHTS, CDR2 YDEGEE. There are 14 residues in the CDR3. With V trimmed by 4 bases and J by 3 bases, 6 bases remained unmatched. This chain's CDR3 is CASSLGTVDTEAFF. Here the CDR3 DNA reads TGTGCCAGCAGCCTAGGGACAGTAGACACTGAAGCTTTCTTT.

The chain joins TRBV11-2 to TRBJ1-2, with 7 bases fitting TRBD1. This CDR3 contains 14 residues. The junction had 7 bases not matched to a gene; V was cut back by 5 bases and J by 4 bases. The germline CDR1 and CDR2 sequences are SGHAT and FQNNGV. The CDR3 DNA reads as TGTGCCAGCAGCCCCCGATACAGGGGCTATGGCTACACCTTC. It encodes CASSPRYRGYGYTF.

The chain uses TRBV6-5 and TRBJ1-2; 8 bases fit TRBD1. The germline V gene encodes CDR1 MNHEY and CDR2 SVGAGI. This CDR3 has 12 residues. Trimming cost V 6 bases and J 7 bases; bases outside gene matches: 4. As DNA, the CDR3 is TGTGCCAGCAGGTGGACAGGGTTTGGCTACACCTTC. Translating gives CASRWTGFGYTF.

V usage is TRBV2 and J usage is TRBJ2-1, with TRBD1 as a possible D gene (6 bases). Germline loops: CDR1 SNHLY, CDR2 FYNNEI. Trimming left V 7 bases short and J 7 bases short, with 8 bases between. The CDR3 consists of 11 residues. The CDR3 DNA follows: TGTGCCAGCACGAGGGGGAATGAGCAGTTCTTC. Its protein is CASTRGNEQFF.

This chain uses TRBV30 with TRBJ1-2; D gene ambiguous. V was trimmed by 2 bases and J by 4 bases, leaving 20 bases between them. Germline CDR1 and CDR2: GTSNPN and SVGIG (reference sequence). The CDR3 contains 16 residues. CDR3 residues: CAWSHRMGLIFYGYTF. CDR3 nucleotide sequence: TGTGCCTGGAGTCATAGGATGGGCCTGATATTCTATGGCTACACCTTC.

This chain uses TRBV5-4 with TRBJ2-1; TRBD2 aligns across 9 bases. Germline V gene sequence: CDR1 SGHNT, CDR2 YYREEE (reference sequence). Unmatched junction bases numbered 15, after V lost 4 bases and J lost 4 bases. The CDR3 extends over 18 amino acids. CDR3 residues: CASSRAVLGTSRYNEQFF. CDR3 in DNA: TGTGCCAGCAGCCGAGCGGTCCTCGGGACTAGCCGATACAATGAGCAGTTCTTC.

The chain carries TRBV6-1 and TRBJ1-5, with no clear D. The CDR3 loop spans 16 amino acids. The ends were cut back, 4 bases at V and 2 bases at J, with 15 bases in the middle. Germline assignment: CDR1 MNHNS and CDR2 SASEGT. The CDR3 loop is CASSGSSEPGNQPQHF. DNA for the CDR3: TGTGCCAGCAGTGGGTCGTCGGAGCCAGGCAATCAGCCCCAGCATTTT.

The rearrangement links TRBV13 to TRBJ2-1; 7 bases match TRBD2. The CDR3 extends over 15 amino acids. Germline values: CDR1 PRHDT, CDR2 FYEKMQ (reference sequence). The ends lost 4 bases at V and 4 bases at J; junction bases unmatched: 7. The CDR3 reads CASSSRGGPYNEQFF. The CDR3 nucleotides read TGTGCCAGCAGCTCCCGGGGAGGGCCATACAATGAGCAGTTCTTC.

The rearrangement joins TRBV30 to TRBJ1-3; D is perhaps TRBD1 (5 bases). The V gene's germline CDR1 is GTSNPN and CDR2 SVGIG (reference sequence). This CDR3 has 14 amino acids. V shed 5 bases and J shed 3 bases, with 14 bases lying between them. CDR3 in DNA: TGTGCCTGGGAAAGGGGAAGGAGTGGAAACACCATATATTTT. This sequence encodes CAWERGRSGNTIYF.

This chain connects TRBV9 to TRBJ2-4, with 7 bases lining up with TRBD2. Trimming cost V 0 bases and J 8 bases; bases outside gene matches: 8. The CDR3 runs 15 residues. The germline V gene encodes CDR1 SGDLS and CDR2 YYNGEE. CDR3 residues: CASSVGSGIGYIQYF. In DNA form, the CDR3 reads TGTGCCAGCAGCGTAGGGAGCGGGATCGGGTACATTCAGTACTTC. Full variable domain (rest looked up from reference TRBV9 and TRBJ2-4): DSGVTQTPKHLITATGQRVTLRCSPRSGDLSVYWYQQSLDQGLQFLIQYYNGEERAKGNILERFSAQQFPDLHSELNLSSLELGDSALYFCASSVGSGIGYIQYFGAGTRLSVL.

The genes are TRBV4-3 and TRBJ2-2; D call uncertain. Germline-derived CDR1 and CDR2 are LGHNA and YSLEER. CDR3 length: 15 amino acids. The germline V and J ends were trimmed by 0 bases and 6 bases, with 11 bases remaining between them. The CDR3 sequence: CASSQDRAPPGELFF. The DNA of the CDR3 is TGCGCCAGCAGCCAAGATAGAGCACCCCCCGGGGAGCTGTTTTTT.

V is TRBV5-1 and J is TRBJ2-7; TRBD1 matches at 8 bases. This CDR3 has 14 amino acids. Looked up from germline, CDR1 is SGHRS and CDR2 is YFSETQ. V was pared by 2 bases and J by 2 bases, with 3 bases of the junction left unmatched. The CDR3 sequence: CASSFSGGPYEQYF. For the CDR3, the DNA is TGCGCCAGCAGCTTTTCAGGGGGCCCCTACGAGCAGTACTTC.

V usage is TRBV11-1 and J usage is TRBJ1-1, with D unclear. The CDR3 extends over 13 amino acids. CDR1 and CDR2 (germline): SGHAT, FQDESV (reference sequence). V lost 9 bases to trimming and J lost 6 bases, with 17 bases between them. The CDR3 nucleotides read TGTGCCAGTTTAAGTCTCGACACTCCTGAAGCTTTCTTT. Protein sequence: CASLSLDTPEAFF.